This entry is about one T cell receptor (beta chain). RNA transcripts served as the template for amplifying TCR beta CDR3 regions. The primer set for the first-round RT-PCR of the TCR CDR3 was HTBI. TCRdb itself ran the multiplex PCR reads through MiXCR, one entry per CDR3 protein. The data show more than 500,000 distinct CDR3 sequences, roughly a sixth seen once. Out of 10 ml of fresh peripheral blood came the PBMCs. The data were taken from a study of T cells in Graves' hyperthyroidism and ophthalmopathy. About the study: Peripheral blood collection took place at initial diagnosis, before any treatment.

CDR1 and CDR2 (germline): SEHNR, FQNEAQ (reference sequence). The length of the CDR3 is 16 residues. The V end lost 1 base, the J end lost 7 bases, and 20 bases lay between the germline ends. This clonotype originated in a woman in her 30s with Graves' ophthalmopathy. Material: blood. The gene calls are TRBV7-9 and TRBJ2-7; possibly TRBD2 for D (5 bases). The CDR3 DNA follows: TGTGCCAGCAGCTTAGGCCCCGAAAGGTTCCGCGGGGAGCAGTACTTC. Translation: CASSLGPERFRGEQYF.